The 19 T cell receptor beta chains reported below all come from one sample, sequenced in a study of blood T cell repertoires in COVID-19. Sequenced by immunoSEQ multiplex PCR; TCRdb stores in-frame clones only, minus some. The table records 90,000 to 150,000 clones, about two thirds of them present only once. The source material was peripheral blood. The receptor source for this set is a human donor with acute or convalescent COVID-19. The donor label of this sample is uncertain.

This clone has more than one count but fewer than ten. The CDR3, as DNA: TGTGCCACATCGGGGGGCTCGGGAAACACCATATATTTT. Translation: CATSGGSGNTIYF. This chain links TRBV19 with TRBJ1-3; the D gene is possibly TRBD1 (6 bases). V lost 10 bases and J 4 bases, leaving 14 bases between the germline ends. CDR1 and CDR2 (germline): LNHDA, SQIVND (reference sequence). The CDR3 runs to 13 residues.

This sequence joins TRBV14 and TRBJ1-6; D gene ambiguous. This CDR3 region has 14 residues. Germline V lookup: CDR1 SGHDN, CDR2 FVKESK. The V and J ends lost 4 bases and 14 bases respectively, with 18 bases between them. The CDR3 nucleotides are TGTGCCAGCAGCCCAAGTAGGAGAATTCTGGCCCTCCACTTT. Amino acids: CASSPSRRILALHF.

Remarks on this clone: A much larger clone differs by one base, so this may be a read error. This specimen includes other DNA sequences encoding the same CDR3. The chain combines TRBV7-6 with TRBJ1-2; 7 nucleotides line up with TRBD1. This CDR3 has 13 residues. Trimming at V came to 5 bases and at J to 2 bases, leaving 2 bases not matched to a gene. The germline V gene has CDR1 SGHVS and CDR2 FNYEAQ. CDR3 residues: CASSPTGNYGYTF. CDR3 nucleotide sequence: TGTGCCAGCAGCCCGACAGGGAACTATGGCTACACCTTC.

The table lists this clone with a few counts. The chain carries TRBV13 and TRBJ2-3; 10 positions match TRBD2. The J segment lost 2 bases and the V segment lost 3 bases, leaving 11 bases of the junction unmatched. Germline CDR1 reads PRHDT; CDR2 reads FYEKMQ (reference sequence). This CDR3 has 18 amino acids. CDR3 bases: TGTGCCAGCAGCTTTTTCACGGGAGCGGGGGGGGTCACAGATACGCAGTATTTT. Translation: CASSFFTGAGGVTDTQYF.

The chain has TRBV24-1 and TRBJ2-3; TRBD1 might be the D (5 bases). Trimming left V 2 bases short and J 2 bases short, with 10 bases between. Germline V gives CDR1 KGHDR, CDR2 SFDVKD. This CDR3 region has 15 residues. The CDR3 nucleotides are TGTGCCACCAGTGATTACACAGGAGACACAGATACGCAGTATTTT. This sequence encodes CATSDYTGDTDTQYF.

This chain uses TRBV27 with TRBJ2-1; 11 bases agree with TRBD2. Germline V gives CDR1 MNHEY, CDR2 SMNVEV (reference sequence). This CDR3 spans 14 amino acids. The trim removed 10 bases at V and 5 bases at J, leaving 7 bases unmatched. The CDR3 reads CATKGTSGHNEQFF. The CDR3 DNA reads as TGTGCCACCAAAGGGACTAGCGGACACAATGAGCAGTTCTTC.

CDR3 protein: CASSLDGTRHTQYF. The CDR3 DNA is TGTGCCAGCAGCTTAGATGGGACAAGACATACGCAGTATTTT. V is TRBV7-9 and J is TRBJ2-3; a possible D gene is TRBD1 (6 bases). The V gene's germline CDR1 is SEHNR and CDR2 FQNEAQ (reference sequence). The CDR3 is 14 amino acids. V gave up 1 base and J gave up 7 bases, with 12 bases separating them.

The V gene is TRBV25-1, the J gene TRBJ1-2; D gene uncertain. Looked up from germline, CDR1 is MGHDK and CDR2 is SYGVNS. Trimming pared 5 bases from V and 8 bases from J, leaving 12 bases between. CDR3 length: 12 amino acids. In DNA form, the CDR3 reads TGTGCCAGCAGTCGAGGGCGGCGGGGCTACACCTTC. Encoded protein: CASSRGRRGYTF.

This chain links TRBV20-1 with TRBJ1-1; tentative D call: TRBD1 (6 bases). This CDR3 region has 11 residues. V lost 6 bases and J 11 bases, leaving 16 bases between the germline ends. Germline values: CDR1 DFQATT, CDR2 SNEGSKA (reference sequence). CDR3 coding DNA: TGCAGTGCCACGAAAACAGGGTGGGCTTTCTTT. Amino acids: CSATKTGWAFF.

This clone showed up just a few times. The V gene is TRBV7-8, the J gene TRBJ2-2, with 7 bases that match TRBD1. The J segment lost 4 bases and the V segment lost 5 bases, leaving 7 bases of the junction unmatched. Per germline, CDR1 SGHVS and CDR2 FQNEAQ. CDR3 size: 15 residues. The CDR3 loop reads CASSETGAGTGELFF. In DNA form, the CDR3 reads TGTGCCAGCAGCGAAACAGGGGCCGGCACCGGGGAGCTGTTTTTT.

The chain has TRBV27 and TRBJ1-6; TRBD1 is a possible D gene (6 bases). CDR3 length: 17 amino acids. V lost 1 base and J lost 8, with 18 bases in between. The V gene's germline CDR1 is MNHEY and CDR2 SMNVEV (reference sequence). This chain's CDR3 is CASSLFWGSTGHSPLHF. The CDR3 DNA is TGTGCCAGCAGTTTATTTTGGGGGTCTACAGGGCATTCACCCCTCCACTTT.

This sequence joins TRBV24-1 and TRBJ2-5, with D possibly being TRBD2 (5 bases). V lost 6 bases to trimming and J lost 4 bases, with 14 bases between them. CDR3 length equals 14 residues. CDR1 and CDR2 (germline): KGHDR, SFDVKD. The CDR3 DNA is TGTGCCACCAGTAGCGGTAGGGTTGGAGAGACCCAGTACTTC. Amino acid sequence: CATSSGRVGETQYF.

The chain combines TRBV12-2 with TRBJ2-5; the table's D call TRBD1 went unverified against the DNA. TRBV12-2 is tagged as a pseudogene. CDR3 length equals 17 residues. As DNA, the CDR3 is TGTGCAAGTCGCTTCGAACGGGACAGGGGTTTGGGGGAGACCCAGTACTTC. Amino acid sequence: CASRFERDRGLGETQYF.

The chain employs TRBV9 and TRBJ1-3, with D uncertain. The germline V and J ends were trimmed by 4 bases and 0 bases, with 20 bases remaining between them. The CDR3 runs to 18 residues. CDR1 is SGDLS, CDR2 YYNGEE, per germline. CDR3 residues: CASSLRGGPNLSGNTIYF. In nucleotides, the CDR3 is TGTGCCAGCAGCCTCCGAGGAGGCCCGAATCTCTCTGGAAACACCATATATTTT.

In DNA, the CDR3 is TGCGCCAGCAGCTTGGTGACAAGTGGTAACTATGGCTACACCTTC. This encodes CASSLVTSGNYGYTF. The rearrangement joins TRBV5-1 to TRBJ1-2, with no clear D. Germline values: CDR1 SGHRS, CDR2 YFSETQ. Trimming removed 0 bases from V and 1 base from J, with 10 bases in between. The CDR3 covers 15 residues. Combining the CDR3 with reference TRBV5-1 and TRBJ1-2 gives the whole variable domain KAGVTQTPRYLIKTRGQQVTLSCSPISGHRSVSWYQQTPGQGLQFLFEYFSETQRNKGNFPGRFSGRQFSNSRSEMNVSTLELGDSALYLCASSLVTSGNYGYTFGSGTRLTVV.

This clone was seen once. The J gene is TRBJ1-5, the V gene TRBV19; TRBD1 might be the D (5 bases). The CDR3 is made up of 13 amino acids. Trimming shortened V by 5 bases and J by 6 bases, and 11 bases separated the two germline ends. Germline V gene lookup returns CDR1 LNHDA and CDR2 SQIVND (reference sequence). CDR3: CASSFGRGQPQHF. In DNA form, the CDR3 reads TGTGCCAGTAGTTTTGGGAGGGGTCAGCCCCAGCATTTT.

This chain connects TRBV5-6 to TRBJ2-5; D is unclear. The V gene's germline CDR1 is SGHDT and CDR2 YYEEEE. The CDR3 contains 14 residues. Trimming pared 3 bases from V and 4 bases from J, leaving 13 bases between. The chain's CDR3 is CASSSPPVRETQYF. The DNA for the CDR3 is TGTGCCAGCAGCTCACCCCCGGTGAGAGAGACCCAGTACTTC.

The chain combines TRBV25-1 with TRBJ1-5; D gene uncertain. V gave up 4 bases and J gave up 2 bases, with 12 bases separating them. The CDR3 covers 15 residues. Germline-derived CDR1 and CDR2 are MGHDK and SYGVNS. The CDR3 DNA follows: TGTGCCAGCAGTGCCGGGAATCGGGGCAATCAGCCCCAGCATTTT. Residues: CASSAGNRGNQPQHF.

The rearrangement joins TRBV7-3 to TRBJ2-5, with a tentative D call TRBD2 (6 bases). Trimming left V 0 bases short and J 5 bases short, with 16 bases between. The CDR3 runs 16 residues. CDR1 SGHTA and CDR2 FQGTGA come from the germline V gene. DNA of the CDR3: TGTGCCAGCAGCTTAACAGGGAGGCGAAATTTGGAGACCCAGTACTTC. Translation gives CASSLTGRRNLETQYF.